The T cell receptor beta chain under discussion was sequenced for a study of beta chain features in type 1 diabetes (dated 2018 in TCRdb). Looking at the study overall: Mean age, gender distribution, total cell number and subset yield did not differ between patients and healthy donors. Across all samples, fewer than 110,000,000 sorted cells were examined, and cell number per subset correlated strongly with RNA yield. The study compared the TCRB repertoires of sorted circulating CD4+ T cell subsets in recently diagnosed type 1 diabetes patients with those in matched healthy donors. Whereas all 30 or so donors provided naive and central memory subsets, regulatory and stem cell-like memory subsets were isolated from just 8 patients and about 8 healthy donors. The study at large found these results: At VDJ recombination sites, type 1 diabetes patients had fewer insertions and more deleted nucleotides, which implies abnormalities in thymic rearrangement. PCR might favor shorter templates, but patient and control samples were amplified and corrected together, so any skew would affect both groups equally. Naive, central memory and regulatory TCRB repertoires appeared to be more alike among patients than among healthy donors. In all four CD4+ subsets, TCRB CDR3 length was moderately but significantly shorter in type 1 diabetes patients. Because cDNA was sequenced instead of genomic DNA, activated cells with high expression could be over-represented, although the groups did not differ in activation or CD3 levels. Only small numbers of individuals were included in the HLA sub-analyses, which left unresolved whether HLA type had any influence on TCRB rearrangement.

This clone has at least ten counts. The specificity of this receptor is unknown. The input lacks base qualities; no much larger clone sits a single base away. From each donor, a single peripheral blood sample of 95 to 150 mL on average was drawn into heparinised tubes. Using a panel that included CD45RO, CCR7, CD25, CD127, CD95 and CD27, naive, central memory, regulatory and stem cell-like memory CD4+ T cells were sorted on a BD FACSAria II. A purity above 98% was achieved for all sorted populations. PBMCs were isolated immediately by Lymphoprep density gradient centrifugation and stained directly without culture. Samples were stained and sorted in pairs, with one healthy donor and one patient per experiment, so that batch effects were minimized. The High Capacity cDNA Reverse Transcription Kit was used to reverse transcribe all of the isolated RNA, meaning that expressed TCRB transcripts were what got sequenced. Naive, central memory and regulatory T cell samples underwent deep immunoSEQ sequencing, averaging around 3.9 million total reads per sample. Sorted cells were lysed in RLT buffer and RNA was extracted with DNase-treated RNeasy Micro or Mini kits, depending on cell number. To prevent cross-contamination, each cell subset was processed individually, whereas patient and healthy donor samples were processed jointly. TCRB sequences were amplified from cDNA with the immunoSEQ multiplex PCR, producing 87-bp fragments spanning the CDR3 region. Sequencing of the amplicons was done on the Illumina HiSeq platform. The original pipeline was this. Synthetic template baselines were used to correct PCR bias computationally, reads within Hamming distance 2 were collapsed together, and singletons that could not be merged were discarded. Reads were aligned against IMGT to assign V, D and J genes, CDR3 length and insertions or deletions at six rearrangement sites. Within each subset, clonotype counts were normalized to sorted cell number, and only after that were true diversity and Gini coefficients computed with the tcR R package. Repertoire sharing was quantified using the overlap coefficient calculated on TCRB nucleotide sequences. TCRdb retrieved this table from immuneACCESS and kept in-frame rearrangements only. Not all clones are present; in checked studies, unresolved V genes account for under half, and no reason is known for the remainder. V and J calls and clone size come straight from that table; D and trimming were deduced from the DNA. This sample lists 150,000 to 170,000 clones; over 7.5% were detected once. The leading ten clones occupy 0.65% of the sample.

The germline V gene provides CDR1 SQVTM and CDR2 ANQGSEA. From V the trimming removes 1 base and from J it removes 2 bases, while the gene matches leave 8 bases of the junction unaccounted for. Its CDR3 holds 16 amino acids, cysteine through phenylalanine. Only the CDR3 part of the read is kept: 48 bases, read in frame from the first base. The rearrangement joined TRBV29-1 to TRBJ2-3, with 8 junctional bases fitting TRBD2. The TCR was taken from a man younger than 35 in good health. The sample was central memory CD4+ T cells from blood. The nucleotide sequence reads TGCAGCGTTGAAGGGGGTAGCGGGGCTGCCACAGATACGCAGTATTTT. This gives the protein CSVEGGSGAATDTQYF.